Presented here are 10 T cell receptor beta chains from one specimen sequenced in a study of graft-versus-host responses after intestinal transplantation. The antigens these receptors bind are not known. The data were produced by immunoSEQ multiplex PCR, yet TCRdb's version contains in-frame clones alone and is incomplete. The table has about 70,000 clones, about 92% seen once. Specimen: unstimulated CD8+ T cells sorted from spleen or lymph node cells, collected before intestinal transplant. These receptors were collected from a human donor who received an intestinal transplant.

The chain recombines TRBV5-1 with TRBJ1-1, with 9 bases identical to TRBD1. CDR1 SGHRS and CDR2 YFSETQ come from the germline V gene. V lost 0 bases to trimming and J lost 0 bases; unmatched junction nucleotides: 6. The CDR3 runs 17 residues. The CDR3 coding sequence is TGCGCCAGCAGCTTGGCCGGGACAGGGAGAATGAACACTGAAGCTTTCTTT. Its protein is CASSLAGTGRMNTEAFF.

J is TRBJ2-1 and V is TRBV13, with 7 bases fitting TRBD2. Trimming removed 6 bases from V and 9 bases from J; junction bases left unmatched: 8. Germline V gene lookup returns CDR1 PRHDT and CDR2 FYEKMQ (reference sequence). The CDR3 consists of 13 residues. In DNA, the CDR3 is TGTGCCAGCAGGGAGGTAATAGCGGGTGAGCAGTTCTTC. It specifies CASREVIAGEQFF.

The V gene is TRBV7-3, the J gene TRBJ2-2, with 7 bases fitting TRBD1. The J segment lost 1 base and the V segment lost 4 bases, leaving 6 bases of the junction unmatched. The germline CDR1 and CDR2 sequences are SGHTA and FQGTGA. CDR3 length: 16 amino acids. Here the CDR3 reads CASSSTGVRNTGELFF. The CDR3 DNA is TGTGCCAGCAGCTCCACAGGGGTGAGGAACACCGGGGAGCTGTTTTTT.

This chain links TRBV7-6 with TRBJ2-2; D may be TRBD2 (6 bases). The CDR3 spans 15 residues. Germline loops: CDR1 SGHVS, CDR2 FNYEAQ. V lost 1 base and J lost 4, with 10 bases in between. CDR3 loop: CASSLGQGGTGELFF. CDR3 DNA sequence: TGTGCCAGCAGCTTAGGCCAGGGAGGCACCGGGGAGCTGTTTTTT.

The chain employs TRBV5-6 and TRBJ2-1, with 9 nucleotides matching TRBD1. V was clipped by 0 bases and J by 7 bases; unmatched bases: 8. The CDR3 length is 16 residues. CDR1 and CDR2 (germline): SGHDT, YYEEEE. This CDR3 reads CASSLAPGQGWNEQFF. CDR3 sequence (DNA): TGTGCCAGCAGCTTGGCACCGGGACAGGGATGGAATGAGCAGTTCTTC.

The chain recombines TRBV10-3 with TRBJ1-2; no firm D call. The V end was cut by 3 bases, the J end by 10 bases, with 15 bases between. Germline-derived CDR1 and CDR2 are ENHRY and SYGVKD. This CDR3 has 13 residues. This CDR3 reads CAISDPGVFDYTF. The CDR3 nucleotides are TGTGCCATCAGTGACCCGGGAGTCTTTGACTACACCTTC.

The chain uses TRBV29-1 and TRBJ1-3, with D possibly being TRBD1 (6 bases). Germline V CDR1 and CDR2: SQVTM, ANQGSEA. The CDR3 consists of 12 residues. Trimming pared 3 bases from V and 4 bases from J, leaving 7 bases between. The CDR3 sequence: CSVDQGGNTIYF. The CDR3 nucleotides read TGCAGCGTTGACCAGGGGGGAAACACCATATATTTT.

The chain employs TRBV5-6 and TRBJ2-7; TRBD1 matches at 10 bases. Per germline, CDR1 SGHDT and CDR2 YYEEEE. J gave up 4 bases and V 4 bases, and 5 bases lay outside the gene matches. The CDR3 contains 14 residues. The CDR3 nucleotides are TGTGCCAGCAGCACCGGGACAGGGGCGTACGAGCAGTACTTC. Protein sequence: CASSTGTGAYEQYF.

The chain combines TRBV7-9 with TRBJ2-2; perhaps TRBD2 as D (5 bases). The ends were cut back, 5 bases at V and 0 bases at J, with 10 bases in the middle. The CDR3 contains 15 residues. The germline V gene has CDR1 SEHNR and CDR2 FQNEAQ (reference sequence). In nucleotides, the CDR3 is TGTGCCAGCAGCCCCGGACTGACGAACACCGGGGAGCTGTTTTTT. This sequence encodes CASSPGLTNTGELFF.

This clone occurred once. V usage is TRBV19 and J usage is TRBJ2-2, with TRBD2 as a possible D gene (5 bases). The germline V gene has CDR1 LNHDA and CDR2 SQIVND (reference sequence). The CDR3 is 15 amino acids. V lost 1 base to trimming and J lost 4 bases, with 10 bases between them. Written as DNA, the CDR3 is TGTGCCAGTAGTATAGGAAGCGGTGGCACCGGGGAGCTGTTTTTT. Amino acids: CASSIGSGGTGELFF.